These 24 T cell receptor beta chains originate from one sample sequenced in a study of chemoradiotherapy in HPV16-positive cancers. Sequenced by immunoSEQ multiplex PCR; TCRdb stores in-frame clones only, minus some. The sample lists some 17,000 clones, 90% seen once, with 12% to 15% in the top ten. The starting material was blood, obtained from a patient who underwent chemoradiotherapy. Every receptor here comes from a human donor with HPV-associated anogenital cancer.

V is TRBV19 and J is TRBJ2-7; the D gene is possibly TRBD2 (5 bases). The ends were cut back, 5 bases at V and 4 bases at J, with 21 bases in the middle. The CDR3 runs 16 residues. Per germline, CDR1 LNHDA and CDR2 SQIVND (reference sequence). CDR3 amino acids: CASSEAGRRQTYEQYF. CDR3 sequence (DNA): TGTGCCAGTAGTGAGGCGGGCCGCCGGCAAACATACGAGCAGTACTTC. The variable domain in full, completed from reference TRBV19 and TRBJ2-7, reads DGGITQSPKYLFRKEGQNVTLSCEQNLNHDAMYWYRQDPGQGLRLIYYSQIVNDFQKGDIAEGYSVSREKKESFPLTVTSAQKNPTAFYLCASSEAGRRQTYEQYFGPGTRLTVT.

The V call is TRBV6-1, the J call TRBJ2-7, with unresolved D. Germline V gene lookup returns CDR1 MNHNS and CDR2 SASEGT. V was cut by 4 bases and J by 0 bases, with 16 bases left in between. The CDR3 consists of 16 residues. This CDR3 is CASSAPVSGLSYEQYF. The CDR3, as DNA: TGTGCCAGCAGTGCTCCCGTTTCCGGCCTCTCCTACGAGCAGTACTTC.

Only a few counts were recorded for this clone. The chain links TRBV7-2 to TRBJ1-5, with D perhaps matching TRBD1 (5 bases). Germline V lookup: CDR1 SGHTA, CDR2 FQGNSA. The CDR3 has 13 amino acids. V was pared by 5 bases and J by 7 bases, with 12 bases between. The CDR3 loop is CASSIGTQQPQHF. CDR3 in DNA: TGTGCCAGCAGCATCGGGACGCAGCAGCCCCAGCATTTT.

This chain's CDR3 is CAWSLGNTEAFF. In DNA form, the CDR3 reads TGTGCCTGGAGTCTAGGAAACACTGAAGCTTTCTTT. This rearrangement joins TRBV30 to TRBJ1-1; no firm D call. The CDR3 sequence is 12 residues long. Germline loops: CDR1 GTSNPN, CDR2 SVGIG (reference sequence). Trimming left V 2 bases short and J 2 bases short, with 6 bases between.

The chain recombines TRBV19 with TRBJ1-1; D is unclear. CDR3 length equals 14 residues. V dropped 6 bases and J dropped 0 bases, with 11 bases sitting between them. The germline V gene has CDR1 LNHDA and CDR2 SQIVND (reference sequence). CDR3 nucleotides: TGTGCCAGTAGGAAAGGAGCGATGAACACTGAAGCTTTCTTT. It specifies CASRKGAMNTEAFF.

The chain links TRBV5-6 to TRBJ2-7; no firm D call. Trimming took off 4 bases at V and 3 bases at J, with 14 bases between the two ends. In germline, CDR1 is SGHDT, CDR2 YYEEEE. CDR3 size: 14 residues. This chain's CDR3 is CASSPGPGFYEQYV. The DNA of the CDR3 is TGTGCCAGCAGCCCGGGTCCCGGCTTCTACGAGCAGTACGTC.

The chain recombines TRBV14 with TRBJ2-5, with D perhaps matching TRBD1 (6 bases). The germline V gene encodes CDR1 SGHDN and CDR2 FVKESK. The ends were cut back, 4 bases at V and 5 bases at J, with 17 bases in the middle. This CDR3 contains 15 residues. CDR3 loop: CASSPFGRGIETQYF. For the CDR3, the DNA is TGTGCCAGCAGCCCTTTCGGCAGGGGCATCGAGACCCAGTACTTC.

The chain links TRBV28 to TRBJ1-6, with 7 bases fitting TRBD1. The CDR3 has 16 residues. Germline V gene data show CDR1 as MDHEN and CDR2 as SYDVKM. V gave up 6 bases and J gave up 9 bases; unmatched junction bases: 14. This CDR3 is CASSYRPRQGGSPLHF. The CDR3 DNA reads TGTGCCAGCAGCTACCGCCCCCGACAGGGTGGTTCACCCCTCCACTTT.

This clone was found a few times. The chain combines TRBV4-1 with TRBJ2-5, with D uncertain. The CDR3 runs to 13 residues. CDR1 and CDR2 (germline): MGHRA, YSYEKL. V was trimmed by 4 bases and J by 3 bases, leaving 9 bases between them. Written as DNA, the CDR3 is TGCGCCAGCAGCCCTACCGAGGAAGAGACCCAGTACTTC. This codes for CASSPTEEETQYF.

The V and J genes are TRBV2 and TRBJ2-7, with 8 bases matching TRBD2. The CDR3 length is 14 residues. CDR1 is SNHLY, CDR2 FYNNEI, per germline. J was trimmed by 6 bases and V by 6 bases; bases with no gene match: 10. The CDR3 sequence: CASRTGLESGEQYF. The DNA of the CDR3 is TGTGCCAGCAGAACGGGACTAGAAAGTGGCGAGCAGTACTTC.

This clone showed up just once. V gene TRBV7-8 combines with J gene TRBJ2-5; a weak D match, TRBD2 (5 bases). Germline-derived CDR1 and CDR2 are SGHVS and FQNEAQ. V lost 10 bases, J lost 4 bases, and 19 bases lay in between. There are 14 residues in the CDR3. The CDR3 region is CATSGSSPAETQYF. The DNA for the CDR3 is TGTGCCACCTCGGGGTCCTCCCCAGCAGAGACCCAGTACTTC.

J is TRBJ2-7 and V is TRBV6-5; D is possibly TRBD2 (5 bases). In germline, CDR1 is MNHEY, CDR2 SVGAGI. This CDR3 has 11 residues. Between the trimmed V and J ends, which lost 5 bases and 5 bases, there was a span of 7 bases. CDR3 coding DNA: TGTGCCAGCAGTCCGGGAAACGAGCAGTACGTC. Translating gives CASSPGNEQYV.

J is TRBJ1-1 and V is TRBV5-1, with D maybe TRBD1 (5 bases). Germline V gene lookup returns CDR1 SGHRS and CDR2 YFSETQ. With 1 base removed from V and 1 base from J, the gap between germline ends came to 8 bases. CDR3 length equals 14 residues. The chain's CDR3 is CASSLLTENTEAFF. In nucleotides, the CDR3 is TGCGCCAGCAGCTTGTTGACAGAGAACACTGAAGCTTTCTTT.

CDR3 residues: CASSQADRGPNHEQYF. DNA of the CDR3: TGTGCCAGCAGCCAAGCCGACAGGGGGCCCAACCACGAGCAGTACTTC. The genes are TRBV4-2 and TRBJ2-7; the match to TRBD1 covers 10 bases. CDR1 and CDR2 (germline): LGHNA, YNFKEQ. This CDR3 comprises 16 residues. J was trimmed by 5 bases and V by 1 base; bases with no gene match: 8.

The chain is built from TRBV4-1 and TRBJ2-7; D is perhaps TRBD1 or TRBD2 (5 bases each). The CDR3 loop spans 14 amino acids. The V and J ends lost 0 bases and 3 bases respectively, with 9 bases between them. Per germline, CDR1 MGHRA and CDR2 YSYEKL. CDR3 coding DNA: TGCGCCAGCAGCCAAGAACGGGGCGACTACGAGCAGTACTTC. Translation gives CASSQERGDYEQYF.

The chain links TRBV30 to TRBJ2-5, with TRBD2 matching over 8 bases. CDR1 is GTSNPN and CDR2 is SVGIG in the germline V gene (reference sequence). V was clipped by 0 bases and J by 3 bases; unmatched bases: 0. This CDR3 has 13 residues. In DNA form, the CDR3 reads TGTGCCTGGAGTGTCGGGAGGGAAGAGACCCAGTACTTC. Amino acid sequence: CAWSVGREETQYF.

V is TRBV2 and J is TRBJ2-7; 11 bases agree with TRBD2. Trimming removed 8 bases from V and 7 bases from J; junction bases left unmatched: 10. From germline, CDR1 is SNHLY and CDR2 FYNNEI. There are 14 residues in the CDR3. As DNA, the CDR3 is TGTGCCAGCGAGACTAGCGGGAAAAGCCTTGAGCAGTACGTC. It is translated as CASETSGKSLEQYV.

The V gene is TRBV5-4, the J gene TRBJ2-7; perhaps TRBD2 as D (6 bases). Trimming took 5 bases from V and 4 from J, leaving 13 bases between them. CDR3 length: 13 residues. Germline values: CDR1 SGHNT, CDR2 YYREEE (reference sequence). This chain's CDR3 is CASRRRGEYEQYF. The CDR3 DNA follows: TGTGCCAGCAGGCGGCGGGGCGAGTACGAGCAGTACTTC.

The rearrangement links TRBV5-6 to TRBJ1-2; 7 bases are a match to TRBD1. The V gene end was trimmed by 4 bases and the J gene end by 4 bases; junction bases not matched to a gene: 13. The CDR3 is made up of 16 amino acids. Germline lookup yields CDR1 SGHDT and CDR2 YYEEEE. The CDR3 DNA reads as TGTGCCAGCAGCACAGACTTAGACAGGGTCGTCTATGGCTACACCTTC. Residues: CASSTDLDRVVYGYTF.

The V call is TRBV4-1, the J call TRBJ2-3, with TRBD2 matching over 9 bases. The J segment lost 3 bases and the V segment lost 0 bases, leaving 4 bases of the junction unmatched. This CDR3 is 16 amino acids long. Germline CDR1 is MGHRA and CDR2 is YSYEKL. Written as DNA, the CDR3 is TGCGCCAGCAGCCAAGAGGGCGGGGGGGGTACAGATACGCAGTATTTT. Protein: CASSQEGGGGTDTQYF.

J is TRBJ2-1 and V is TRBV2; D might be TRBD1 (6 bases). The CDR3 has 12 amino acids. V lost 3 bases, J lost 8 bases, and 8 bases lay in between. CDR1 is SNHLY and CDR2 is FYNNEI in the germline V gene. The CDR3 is CASSETGYEQFF. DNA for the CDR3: TGTGCCAGCAGTGAGACAGGTTATGAGCAGTTCTTC.

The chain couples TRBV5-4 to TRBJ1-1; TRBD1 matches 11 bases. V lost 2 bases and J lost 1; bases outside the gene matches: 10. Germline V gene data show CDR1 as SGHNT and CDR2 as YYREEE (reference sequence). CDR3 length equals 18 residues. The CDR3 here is CASSLNRGQGAGNTEAFF. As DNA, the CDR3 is TGTGCCAGCAGCTTAAACCGCGGACAGGGGGCTGGGAACACTGAAGCTTTCTTT.

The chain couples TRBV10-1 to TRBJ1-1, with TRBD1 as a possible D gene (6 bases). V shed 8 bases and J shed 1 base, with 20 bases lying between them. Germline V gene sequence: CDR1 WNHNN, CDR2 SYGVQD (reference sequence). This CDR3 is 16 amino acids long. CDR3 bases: TGCGCCAGCTCCAAGGACAGTCTCCTTGGGAACACTGAAGCTTTCTTT. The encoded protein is CASSKDSLLGNTEAFF.

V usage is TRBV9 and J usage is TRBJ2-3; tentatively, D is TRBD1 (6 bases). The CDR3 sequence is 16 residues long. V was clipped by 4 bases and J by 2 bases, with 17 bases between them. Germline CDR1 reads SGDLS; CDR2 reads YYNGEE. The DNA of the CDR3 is TGTGCCAGCAGCAGACGCAGTACAGGGAACACAGATACGCAGTATTTT. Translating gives CASSRRSTGNTDTQYF.